The rows below give T cell receptor beta chains drawn from one sample of a study of blood T cell repertoires in COVID-19. Sequenced by immunoSEQ multiplex PCR; TCRdb stores in-frame clones only, minus some. The sample includes fewer than 150,000 clones, nearly 90% of them seen just once. Sequenced material: peripheral blood. The receptors stem from an older woman with COVID-19, enrolled during active disease. The CDR3 runs from the conserved cysteine through the conserved F or W. The D gene is left open where the match is weak. Clone size, where shown, is once, few, many, or a class for clones that have expanded.

TRBJ1-5 | . | 16 | TRBV4-2 | . | CASSQERARGNQPQHF | TGTGCCAGCAGCCAAGAACGGGCGCGGGGAAATCAGCCCCAGCATTTT
TRBJ2-7 | TRBD1 | 14 | TRBV28 | . | CASSLSGTVYEQYF | TGTGCCAGCAGTTTGTCAGGGACAGTCTACGAGCAGTACTTC
TRBJ1-2 | TRBD1 | 19 | TRBV4-1 | . | CASRTVVGEEWDRARGYTF | TGCGCCAGCAGAACCGTTGTCGGCGAAGAGTGGGACAGGGCCCGGGGCTACACCTTC
TRBJ1-1 | . | 14 | TRBV11-2 | . | CASSPDYTNTEAFF | TGTGCCAGCAGCCCAGATTACACGAACACTGAAGCTTTCTTT
TRBJ2-1 | . | 15 | TRBV7-2 | . | CASSLASAAYNEQFF | TGTGCCAGCAGCTTAGCGAGCGCGGCTTACAATGAGCAGTTCTTC
TRBJ1-2 | TRBD1 | 14 | TRBV12-5 | . | CASGLRPGGNGYTF | TGTGCTAGTGGTTTGCGGCCAGGGGGGAATGGCTACACCTTC
TRBJ2-3 | TRBD2 | 16 | TRBV7-3 | . | CASSRAGALKGDTQYF | TGTGCCAGCAGCCGAGCGGGGGCCCTAAAAGGAGATACGCAGTATTTT
TRBJ2-1 | . | 13 | TRBV3-1/TRBV3-2 | . | CASSPSSYNEQFF | TGTGCCAGCAGCCCGAGCTCCTACAATGAGCAGTTCTTC
TRBJ2-1 | TRBD1 | 15 | TRBV9 | once | CASSEGQGNYNEQFF | TGTGCCAGCAGCGAGGGACAGGGAAACTACAATGAGCAGTTCTTC
TRBJ1-6 | . | 15 | TRBV5-1 | . | CASSFGGRPYSPLHF | TGCGCCAGCAGCTTCGGAGGACGCCCCTATTCACCCCTCCACTTT
TRBJ1-6 | TRBD1 | 14 | TRBV29-1 | . | CSVRDRGIDSPLHF | TGCAGCGTTCGGGACAGGGGAATTGATTCACCCCTCCACTTT
TRBJ1-4 | TRBD1 | 17 | TRBV29-1 | . | CSAQGASGVSFVEKLFF | TGCAGCGCCCAGGGGGCTTCAGGGGTGTCGTTCGTCGAAAAACTGTTTTTT
TRBJ1-5 | TRBD1 | 15 | TRBV19 | . | CASSWTGNSNQPQHF | TGTGCCAGTAGCTGGACAGGGAATAGCAATCAGCCCCAGCATTTT
TRBJ1-3 | . | 11 | TRBV30 | . | CAWTAGNTIYF | TGTGCCTGGACAGCTGGAAACACCATATATTTT
TRBJ1-2 | . | 12 | TRBV7-9 | . | CALPRGDYGYTF | TGTGCCCTCCCCCGGGGTGACTATGGCTACACCTTC
TRBJ2-3 | . | 14 | TRBV4-3 | . | CASSPLLSTDTQYF | TGCGCCAGCAGCCCCCTCCTTAGCACAGATACGCAGTATTTT
TRBJ2-4 | . | 13 | TRBV13 | . | CASSLGAENIQYF | TGTGCCAGCAGTCTGGGGGCGGAAAACATTCAGTACTTC
TRBJ1-2 | TRBD1 | 15 | TRBV4-2 | . | CASSQGTGGEYGYTF | TGTGCCAGCAGCCAAGGTACAGGGGGAGAGTATGGCTACACCTTC
TRBJ2-2 | TRBD1 | 15 | TRBV15 | . | CATSPGQVNTGELFF | TGTGCCACCAGCCCGGGACAGGTTAACACCGGGGAGCTGTTTTTT
TRBJ1-1 | TRBD1 | 13 | TRBV6-5 | . | CASTLTGDTEAFF | TGTGCCAGCACCCTGACAGGGGACACTGAAGCTTTCTTT
TRBJ1-1 | . | 12 | TRBV18 | . | CASSPRAMEAFF | TGTGCCAGCTCACCACGGGCGATGGAAGCTTTCTTT
TRBJ1-5 | . | 15 | TRBV6-2/TRBV6-3 | . | CASSGPVWSNQPQHF | TGTGCCAGCAGTGGCCCCGTGTGGAGCAATCAGCCCCAGCATTTT
TRBJ1-5 | TRBD1 | 16 | TRBV27 | . | CASSTTGGNINQPQHF | TGTGCCAGCAGTACCACAGGGGGGAATATTAATCAGCCCCAGCATTTT
TRBJ2-7 | TRBD1 | 16 | TRBV18 | . | CASSLGQGAFRDEQYF | TGTGCCAGCTCACTCGGACAGGGGGCATTCAGAGACGAGCAGTACTTC
TRBJ1-6 | . | 14 | TRBV2 | . | CASSADKDNSPLHF | TGTGCCAGCAGTGCGGACAAGGATAATTCACCCCTCCACTTT
TRBJ1-2 | TRBD1 | 13 | TRBV5-1 | . | CASSPTGERGYTF | TGCGCCAGCAGCCCGACAGGGGAACGGGGCTACACCTTC
TRBJ2-5 | . | 14 | TRBV5-8 | . | CASSLLLGAETQYF | TGTGCCAGCAGCTTGCTGCTGGGAGCGGAGACCCAGTACTTC
TRBJ1-5 | . | 14 | TRBV5-4 | . | CASSLTGSNQPQHF | TGTGCCAGCAGCTTAACGGGGTCTAATCAGCCCCAGCATTTT
TRBJ2-7 | . | 13 | TRBV6-1 | . | CASSETQGREQYF | TGTGCCAGCAGTGAAACACAGGGGAGGGAGCAGTACTTC
TRBJ2-1 | TRBD2 | 16 | TRBV3-1/TRBV3-2 | . | CASSQERSGGGNEQFF | TGTGCCAGCAGCCAAGAGAGAAGCGGGGGGGGCAATGAGCAGTTCTTC
TRBJ2-2 | . | 12 | TRBV15 | . | CATSYGSGELFF | TGTGCCACCAGCTACGGGTCCGGGGAGCTGTTTTTT
TRBJ1-5 | . | 18 | TRBV19 | . | CASSSATGKRGAGQPQHF | TGTGCCAGTAGTTCGGCAACAGGGAAGAGGGGTGCGGGCCAGCCCCAGCATTTT
TRBJ1-2 | TRBD1 | 15 | TRBV18 | . | CASSPSGQVEYGYTF | TGTGCCAGCTCACCATCGGGACAGGTCGAATATGGCTACACCTTC